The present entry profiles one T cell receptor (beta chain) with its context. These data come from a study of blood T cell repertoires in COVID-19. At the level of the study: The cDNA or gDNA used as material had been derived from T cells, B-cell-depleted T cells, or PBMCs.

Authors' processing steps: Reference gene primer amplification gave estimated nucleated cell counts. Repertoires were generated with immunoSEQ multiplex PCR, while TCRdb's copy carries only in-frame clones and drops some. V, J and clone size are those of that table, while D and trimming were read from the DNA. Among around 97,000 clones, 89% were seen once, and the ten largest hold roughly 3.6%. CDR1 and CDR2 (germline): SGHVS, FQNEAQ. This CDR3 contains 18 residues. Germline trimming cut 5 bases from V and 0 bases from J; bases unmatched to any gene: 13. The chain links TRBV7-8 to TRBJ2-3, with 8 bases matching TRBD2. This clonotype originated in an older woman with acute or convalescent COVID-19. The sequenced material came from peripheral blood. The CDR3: CASSPPGRLAISTDTQYF. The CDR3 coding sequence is TGTGCCAGCAGCCCACCCGGAAGACTAGCGATTAGCACAGATACGCAGTATTTT.